The 18 T cell receptor beta chains listed next were all sequenced from one sample in a study of long-term antiretroviral therapy in people with HIV. The libraries were made with immunoSEQ v3.0 at survey level. Profiling relied on immunoSEQ multiplex PCR, and the TCRdb table lists in-frame clones only, not all of them. The sample contains about 24,000 clones, around 84% of which appear only once. Sequenced here: unsorted PBMCs, sampled roughly 5.9 years after starting antiretroviral therapy. These receptors were obtained from a man aged 25-40 years with HIV.

The chain links TRBV27 to TRBJ1-2; perhaps TRBD1 as D (6 bases). This CDR3 is 16 amino acids long. Germline CDR1 MNHEY, CDR2 SMNVEV (reference sequence). V was pared by 3 bases and J by 6 bases, with 20 bases between. The CDR3 is CASSFSSTGLGNGYTF. DNA of the CDR3: TGTGCCAGCAGTTTCTCCTCAACAGGGCTCGGTAATGGCTACACCTTC.

The rearrangement links TRBV29-1 to TRBJ2-2; no clear D gene. The germline CDR1 and CDR2 sequences are SQVTM and ANQGSEA. V was cut by 4 bases and J by 1 base, with 4 bases left in between. This CDR3 spans 12 amino acids. The DNA for the CDR3 is TGCAGCGTTGCCGGGAACACCGGGGAGCTGTTTTTT. Its translation is CSVAGNTGELFF.

The chain joins TRBV7-2 to TRBJ2-1; 8 bases match TRBD1. CDR3 size: 16 residues. Germline V lookup: CDR1 SGHTA, CDR2 FQGNSA. V gave up 5 bases and J gave up 9 bases; unmatched junction bases: 15. This CDR3 is CASSPIGDRGRSEQFF. For the CDR3, the DNA is TGTGCCAGCAGCCCCATAGGCGACAGGGGTAGAAGTGAGCAGTTCTTC.

The V and J genes are TRBV14 and TRBJ1-1; D gene uncertain. The CDR3 is 13 residues long. Germline lookup yields CDR1 SGHDN and CDR2 FVKESK. V gave up 6 bases and J gave up 0 bases, with 8 bases separating them. The CDR3 nucleotides read TGTGCCAGCAGTCGGACGGTGAACACTGAAGCTTTCTTT. Amino acid sequence: CASSRTVNTEAFF.

This clone was detected only once. The chain recombines TRBV6-1 with TRBJ2-5, with 8 bases fitting TRBD2. The CDR3 spans 16 residues. Germline V gives CDR1 MNHNS, CDR2 SASEGT. The J segment lost 3 bases and the V segment lost 2 bases, leaving 8 bases of the junction unmatched. In DNA form, the CDR3 reads TGTGCCAGCAGTGAAAGTGGCGGGGGGATGAAAGAGACCCAGTACTTC. Translated: CASSESGGGMKETQYF.

The chain employs TRBV6-4 and TRBJ2-1, with TRBD2 matching over 9 bases. This CDR3 has 14 amino acids. J gave up 3 bases and V 3 bases, and 0 bases lay outside the gene matches. Germline CDR1 and CDR2: MRHNA and SNTAGT. The chain's CDR3 is CASSERGGYNEQFF. DNA of the CDR3: TGTGCCAGCAGTGAGCGGGGGGGCTACAATGAGCAGTTCTTC.

This chain joins TRBV19 and TRBJ1-1; D not resolved. The CDR3 extends over 17 amino acids. Germline CDR1 and CDR2: LNHDA and SQIVND (reference sequence). Trimming stripped 1 base from V and 3 bases from J, with 18 bases between. The CDR3 loop is CASSIAPGKVADTEAFF. In nucleotides, the CDR3 is TGTGCCAGTAGTATAGCCCCGGGTAAGGTGGCCGACACTGAAGCTTTCTTT.

This chain joins TRBV28 and TRBJ2-4, with D hard to call. The V gene lost 6 bases and the J gene lost 0 bases, with 12 bases spanning the gap. The CDR3 loop spans 15 amino acids. CDR1 MDHEN and CDR2 SYDVKM come from the germline V gene. For the CDR3, the DNA is TGTGCCAGCAGCCAAAGGACGGTAGCCAAAAACATTCAGTACTTC. This gives the protein CASSQRTVAKNIQYF.

This sequence joins TRBV9 and TRBJ2-1; TRBD2 is a possible D gene (5 bases). Trimming pared 3 bases from V and 0 bases from J, leaving 10 bases between. Germline CDR1 SGDLS, CDR2 YYNGEE. CDR3 length: 15 amino acids. The CDR3 spells CASSDEGSSYNEQFF. The CDR3, as DNA: TGTGCCAGCAGCGATGAGGGTTCCTCCTACAATGAGCAGTTCTTC.

J is TRBJ1-2 and V is TRBV6-5; D possibly corresponds to TRBD1 (5 bases). The V gene's germline CDR1 is MNHEY and CDR2 SVGAGI. Trimming removed 6 bases from V and 1 base from J, with 15 bases in between. This CDR3 contains 15 residues. CDR3 region: CASSLGTTVNYGYTF. Written as DNA, the CDR3 is TGTGCCAGCAGCCTCGGGACTACCGTTAACTATGGCTACACCTTC.

The DNA for the CDR3 is TGTGCCAGCAGCAGGACAGGGGGTTACGAGCAGTACTTC. It translates to CASSRTGGYEQYF. The chain employs TRBV11-3 and TRBJ2-5; 10 bases align to TRBD1. The J call may be incorrect, as the DNA end agrees better with TRBJ2-7. This CDR3 region has 13 residues. Germline V gene sequence: CDR1 SGHNT, CDR2 YENEEA.

The genes are TRBV19 and TRBJ1-1, with D unresolved. This CDR3 is 11 amino acids long. With 4 bases removed from V and 8 bases from J, the gap between germline ends came to 8 bases. Germline lookup yields CDR1 LNHDA and CDR2 SQIVND (reference sequence). The CDR3 reads CASSTELEAFF. The CDR3 DNA sequence: TGTGCCAGTAGTACGGAACTAGAAGCTTTCTTT.

The CDR3 DNA reads as TGTGCCAGCAGTTTGGACAACTACAATGAGCAGTTCTTC. Translating gives CASSLDNYNEQFF. J is TRBJ2-1 and V is TRBV2, with a weak D call TRBD1 (5 bases). Looked up from germline, CDR1 is SNHLY and CDR2 is FYNNEI. The CDR3 runs 13 residues. V gave up 5 bases and J gave up 3 bases, with 8 bases separating them. Based on the CDR3 plus reference TRBV2 and TRBJ2-1, the full variable domain is EPEVTQTPSHQVTQMGQEVILRCVPISNHLYFYWYRQILGQKVEFLVSFYNNEISEKSEIFDDQFSVERPDGSNFTLKIRSTKLEDSAMYFCASSLDNYNEQFFGPGTRLTVL.

CDR3 nucleotide sequence: TGTGCCAGCAGTTCAGGTCCGAGACGGGAGACCCAGTACTTC. Amino acids: CASSSGPRRETQYF. The V gene is TRBV27, the J gene TRBJ2-5, with D unclear. V lost 4 bases and J lost 5, with 14 bases in between. CDR3 length: 14 residues. Germline lookup yields CDR1 MNHEY and CDR2 SMNVEV (reference sequence).

The rearrangement uses TRBV6-1 and TRBJ2-6, with D perhaps being TRBD1 or TRBD2 (5 bases each). Germline loops: CDR1 MNHNS, CDR2 SASEGT. V lost 4 bases and J 3 bases, leaving 13 bases between the germline ends. This CDR3 has 16 amino acids. This chain's CDR3 is CASSARGVLGANVLTF. CDR3 DNA sequence: TGTGCCAGCAGTGCAAGAGGGGTACTTGGGGCCAACGTCCTGACTTTC.

This clone was picked up one time. The chain combines TRBV6-6 with TRBJ2-7; 8 nucleotides align to TRBD2. Per germline, CDR1 MNHNY and CDR2 SVGAGI (reference sequence). The CDR3 extends over 13 amino acids. After removal of 4 bases from V and 5 bases from J, the junction contained 4 bases not matched to a gene. In DNA form, the CDR3 reads TGTGCCAGCAGTTCTAGCGGGTTAGACGAGCAGTACTTC. The encoded protein is CASSSSGLDEQYF.

The V call is TRBV7-3, the J call TRBJ1-1; D remains unclear. Germline V gene data show CDR1 as SGHTA and CDR2 as FQGTGA. CDR3 size: 12 residues. V lost 0 bases and J lost 9, with 8 bases in between. CDR3 amino acids: CASSLTGGKAFF. In nucleotides, the CDR3 is TGTGCCAGCAGCTTAACGGGAGGGAAAGCTTTCTTT. The entire variable domain, with the rest obtained from reference TRBV7-3 and TRBJ1-1, is as follows: GAGVSQTPSNKVTEKGKYVELRCDPISGHTALYWYRQSLGQGPEFLIYFQGTGAADDSGLPNDRFFAVRPEGSVSTLKIQRTERGDSAVYLCASSLTGGKAFFGQGTRLTVV.

The chain recombines TRBV5-1 with TRBJ2-4; D gene unclear. V lost 0 bases and J 0 bases, leaving 10 bases between the germline ends. The CDR3 is 16 residues long. Germline lookup yields CDR1 SGHRS and CDR2 YFSETQ. Written as DNA, the CDR3 is TGCGCCAGCAGCTTGGAGGGAACCCTAGCCAAAAACATTCAGTACTTC. It translates to CASSLEGTLAKNIQYF.